The clone carrying this T cell receptor beta chain was counted many times. Its antigen is currently unknown. This sample was taken from a study of T cell repertoires in cytomegalovirus infection. Study details: Public TCR beta signature analysis indicated the presence of both CMV infection and matching HLA type.

The V and J ends lost 3 bases and 0 bases respectively, with 9 bases between them. The CDR3 extends over 14 amino acids. The study, taken as a whole, reports: Cumulative frequency (of public TCR beta family members) identified carriers of CMV plus the relevant HLA. Across the ex vivo response, the dominant clonotypes were HLA-C-restricted CMV-specific TCR beta clonotypes.

TCRdb fed the reads into MiXCR, producing one record per CDR3 protein. The sample lists about 450,000 distinct CDR3 sequences; approximately 31% were seen once. This rearrangement joins TRBV12-3 or TRBV12-4 to TRBJ2-7; no clear D gene. This clonotype was sampled from a human donor in good health (CMV status not recorded). Some clones in this sample may be carry-over from other donors' samples. The sequenced material came from PBMCs. CDR3 region: CASSFGQLSYEQYF. The CDR3 coding sequence is TGTGCCAGCAGTTTTGGCCAGCTCTCCTACGAGCAGTACTTC.